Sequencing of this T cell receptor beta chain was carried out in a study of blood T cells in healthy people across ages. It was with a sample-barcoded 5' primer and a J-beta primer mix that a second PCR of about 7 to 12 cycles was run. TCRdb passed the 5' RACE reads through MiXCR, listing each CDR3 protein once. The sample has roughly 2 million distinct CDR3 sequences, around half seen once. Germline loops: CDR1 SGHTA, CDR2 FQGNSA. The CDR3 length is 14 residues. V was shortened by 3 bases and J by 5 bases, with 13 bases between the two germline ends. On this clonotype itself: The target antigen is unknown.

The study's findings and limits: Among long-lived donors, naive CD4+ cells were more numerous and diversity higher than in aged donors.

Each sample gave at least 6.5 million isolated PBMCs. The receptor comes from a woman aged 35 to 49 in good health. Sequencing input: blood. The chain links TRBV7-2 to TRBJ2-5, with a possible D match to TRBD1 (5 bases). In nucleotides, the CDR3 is TGTGCCAGCAGCTTGTCGACAGCCAGTGAGACCCAGTACTTC. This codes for CASSLSTASETQYF.